These 20 T cell receptor beta chains originate from one sample sequenced in a study of identical twins. MiXCR, applied by TCRdb to the 5' RACE reads, yields one record per CDR3 protein. The sample includes some 730,000 distinct CDR3 sequences, roughly 18% of them seen just once. This same sample was also taken into another study, of T cells expressing NK-cell markers.

Material for sequencing was PBMCs. The receptors stem from a woman aged 18 to 35 in good health.

This clonotype was detected a few times. The chain combines TRBV20-1 with TRBJ2-7; 7 nucleotides line up with TRBD2. Germline CDR1 DFQATT, CDR2 SNEGSKA (reference sequence). The V and J ends lost 2 bases and 3 bases, in that order; junction bases with no gene match: 4. The CDR3 runs to 13 residues. In DNA form, the CDR3 reads TGCAGTGCTAGAACTAGCGCGAACTACGAGCAGTACTTC. Protein product: CSARTSANYEQYF.

V is TRBV10-3 and J is TRBJ1-1; D perhaps matches TRBD1 (5 bases). Looked up from germline, CDR1 is ENHRY and CDR2 is SYGVKD. The CDR3 length is 14 residues. Trimming took off 4 bases at V and 4 bases at J, with 13 bases between the two ends. The CDR3 DNA follows: TGTGCCATCAGTGGGGGGGATTGGGGCACTGAAGCTTTCTTT. Translating gives CAISGGDWGTEAFF.

This clonotype was counted between two and nine times. This chain uses TRBV3-1 with TRBJ2-7, with D possibly being TRBD2 (6 bases). Between the trimmed V and J ends, which lost 4 bases and 2 bases, there was a span of 12 bases. This CDR3 region has 14 residues. The germline V gene encodes CDR1 LGHDT and CDR2 YNNKEL (reference sequence). The CDR3 nucleotides read TGTGCCAGCAGCCCTACCGGGACTCCCTACGAGCAGTACTTC. Translating gives CASSPTGTPYEQYF.

The rearrangement joins TRBV3-1 to TRBJ2-3; D is unresolved. This CDR3 comprises 17 residues. Germline assignment: CDR1 LGHDT and CDR2 YNNKEL (reference sequence). The V end lost 4 bases, the J end lost 0 bases, and 17 bases lay between the germline ends. The CDR3 DNA sequence: TGTGCCAGCAGCCCGAATAAAGGAATTCTCAGCACAGATACGCAGTATTTT. As protein: CASSPNKGILSTDTQYF.

The CDR3 reads CAISDPDQPQHF. DNA for the CDR3: TGTGCCATCAGTGATCCCGATCAGCCCCAGCATTTT. The chain links TRBV10-3 to TRBJ1-5; D not certain. Germline assignment: CDR1 ENHRY and CDR2 SYGVKD. Trimming pared 3 bases from V and 5 bases from J, leaving 5 bases between. The CDR3 covers 12 residues.

This sequence joins TRBV20-1 and TRBJ2-1; TRBD2 matches 12 bases. This CDR3 has 14 amino acids. Germline CDR1 is DFQATT and CDR2 is SNEGSKA (reference sequence). Unmatched junction bases numbered 8, after V lost 8 bases and J lost 6 bases. The DNA of the CDR3 is TGCAGTCCACGACTAGCGGGAGCACCCAATGAGCAGTTCTTC. It encodes CSPRLAGAPNEQFF.

V usage is TRBV11-2 and J usage is TRBJ2-3, with a weak D call TRBD1 (6 bases). This CDR3 region has 18 residues. Trimming pared 3 bases from V and 0 bases from J, leaving 19 bases between. Germline assignment: CDR1 SGHAT and CDR2 FQNNGV. CDR3 DNA sequence: TGTGCCAGCAGCTTGACCGGGACACCGGGCACTAGCACAGATACGCAGTATTTT. It yields the protein CASSLTGTPGTSTDTQYF.

The V gene is TRBV20-1, the J gene TRBJ2-7; D remains ambiguous. CDR1 and CDR2 from the germline V gene are DFQATT and SNEGSKA (reference sequence). V shed 4 bases and J shed 4 bases, with 23 bases lying between them. The CDR3 has 16 amino acids. CDR3 bases: TGCAGTGCTATCCGGTACGAAGGCGGCGTAAGGTACGAGCAGTACTTC. Translation gives CSAIRYEGGVRYEQYF.

The chain couples TRBV29-1 to TRBJ2-1; D remains ambiguous. CDR3 length: 11 amino acids. Trimming shortened V by 6 bases and J by 7 bases, and 10 bases separated the two germline ends. Germline lookup yields CDR1 SQVTM and CDR2 ANQGSEA. The CDR3: CSVRQRNEQFF. DNA for the CDR3: TGCAGCGTCCGCCAACGAAATGAGCAGTTCTTC.

This clonotype was counted only a few times. The rearrangement links TRBV12-3 or TRBV12-4 to TRBJ2-5, with 8 nucleotides matching TRBD2. Trimming at V came to 6 bases and at J to 5 bases, leaving 11 bases not matched to a gene. There are 15 residues in the CDR3. Written as DNA, the CDR3 is TGTGCCAGCAGAGACCTAGCGGGTCTTATGGAGACCCAGTACTTC. Protein sequence: CASRDLAGLMETQYF.

As for this clonotype: A read error may be the cause here, since a much bigger clone is one base away. The chain is built from TRBV20-1 and TRBJ2-5, with 11 bases fitting TRBD2. Losses at the gene ends were 1 base for V and 2 bases for J; bases not matched to a gene: 6. This CDR3 is built from 16 residues. CDR1 DFQATT and CDR2 SNEGSKA come from the germline V gene (reference sequence). CDR3 sequence: CSARGAGLAVQETQYF. The CDR3 coding sequence is TGCAGTGCTAGAGGAGCGGGACTAGCGGTGCAAGAGACCCAGTACTTC.

The chain is built from TRBV5-1 and TRBJ1-6, with D tentatively TRBD1 (5 bases). The germline V gene encodes CDR1 SGHRS and CDR2 YFSETQ. The CDR3 loop spans 14 amino acids. The ends were cut back, 0 bases at V and 13 bases at J, with 14 bases in the middle. CDR3 nucleotides: TGCGCCAGCAGCTTGGTCGGGACCCCCTCGCCCCTCCACTTT. This encodes CASSLVGTPSPLHF.

This clonotype was observed a handful of times. The rearrangement links TRBV5-1 to TRBJ2-7; TRBD2 matches 9 bases. Trimming cost V 4 bases and J 3 bases; bases outside gene matches: 11. CDR3 size: 16 residues. The germline V gene encodes CDR1 SGHRS and CDR2 YFSETQ. CDR3 sequence reads: CASSSLAGIPIYEQYF. The CDR3 DNA reads TGCGCCAGCAGCAGTCTAGCGGGAATACCCATCTACGAGCAGTACTTC.

This clonotype was observed a few times. J is TRBJ2-1 and V is TRBV27, with D possibly being TRBD1 or TRBD2 (5 bases each). This CDR3 region has 15 residues. In germline, CDR1 is MNHEY, CDR2 SMNVEV (reference sequence). Trimming stripped 6 bases from V and 5 bases from J, with 17 bases between. The CDR3 region is CASSPRGTVDNEQFF. CDR3 sequence (DNA): TGTGCCAGCAGCCCTAGAGGGACGGTAGACAATGAGCAGTTCTTC.

The chain joins TRBV12-3 or TRBV12-4 to TRBJ1-4; D unclear. Trimming cost V 5 bases and J 8 bases, with 15 bases left between them. This CDR3 contains 14 residues. The CDR3 sequence is CASSPRRGPEKLFF. The CDR3 region has the DNA TGTGCCAGCAGTCCTCGTAGAGGGCCGGAAAAACTGTTTTTT.

The chain employs TRBV6-5 and TRBJ2-1; D uncertain. Germline CDR1 reads MNHEY; CDR2 reads SVGAGI. This CDR3 spans 14 amino acids. The ends were cut back, 0 bases at V and 2 bases at J, with 5 bases in the middle. The CDR3 is CASSYSSPYNEQFF. Here the CDR3 DNA reads TGTGCCAGCAGTTACTCGAGCCCCTACAATGAGCAGTTCTTC.

The table lists this clonotype with a few counts. This chain links TRBV5-1 with TRBJ2-1; tentatively, D is TRBD2 (7 bases). The CDR3 spans 14 residues. V was cut by 2 bases and J by 8 bases, with 14 bases left in between. The germline V gene encodes CDR1 SGHRS and CDR2 YFSETQ. The CDR3, as DNA: TGCGCCAGCAGCTTCGCGGGGGCGATGTATGAGCAGTTCTTC. Translating it yields CASSFAGAMYEQFF.

The chain uses TRBV6-1 and TRBJ2-3; D possibly corresponds to TRBD2 (5 bases). The germline V gene has CDR1 MNHNS and CDR2 SASEGT. The CDR3 covers 16 residues. The V end lost 8 bases, the J end lost 5 bases, and 23 bases lay between the germline ends. The CDR3 nucleotides are TGTGCCAGCGGAATAGGGTTGGCGGGCGGAGGAGATACGCAGTATTTT. Protein sequence: CASGIGLAGGGDTQYF.

This sequence joins TRBV20-1 and TRBJ2-3; 8 bases map to TRBD1. The CDR3 has 14 residues. The germline V gene encodes CDR1 DFQATT and CDR2 SNEGSKA (reference sequence). V was pared by 0 bases and J by 3 bases, with 2 bases of the junction left unmatched. This CDR3 reads CSARDRGRTDTQYF. DNA for the CDR3: TGCAGTGCTAGAGACAGGGGGCGAACAGATACGCAGTATTTT.

A remark on this clonotype: One end of the junction does not line up with germline, which may come from a read error. This chain joins TRBV15 and TRBJ2-5; no clear D. The CDR3 is 15 residues long. Per the germline V gene, CDR1 is LNHNV and CDR2 is YYDKDF (reference sequence). The CDR3 DNA sequence: TGTGCCACCAGCACCCTGACAATGAACCAAGAGCCCCAGTACTTC. Translating it yields CATSTLTMNQEPQYF.